These T cell receptor beta chains were read from a single sample in a study of identical twins. TCRdb passed the 5' RACE reads through MiXCR, listing each CDR3 protein once. The data show around 1.7 million distinct CDR3 sequences, around 33% seen once. Sequenced sample: cord blood. The receptors derive from a newborn girl in good health. Each CDR3 is given with its conserved first and last residue. The D gene is left open where the match is weak. Rows may omit the clone size; those that give it use once, few, many or a size class.

abundance: -; d_gene: TRBD2; j_gene: TRBJ2-3; v_gene: TRBV20-1; CDR3aa: CSVKRTSADTQYF; CDR3nt: TGCAGTGTCAAACGGACTAGCGCAGATACGCAGTATTTT
abundance: -; d_gene: TRBD2; j_gene: TRBJ2-5; v_gene: TRBV9; CDR3aa: CASSAPGLVGSYF; CDR3nt: TGTGCCAGCAGCGCGCCGGGACTAGTCGGTTCGTACTTC
abundance: -; d_gene: -; j_gene: TRBJ2-5; v_gene: TRBV20-1; CDR3aa: CSASRVGLGKETQYF; CDR3nt: TGCAGTGCTAGTCGCGTTGGGTTAGGGAAAGAGACCCAGTACTTC
abundance: -; d_gene: -; j_gene: TRBJ1-1; v_gene: TRBV2; CDR3aa: CASSVPRRGTEAFF; CDR3nt: TGTGCCAGCAGTGTCCCCAGGAGAGGCACTGAAGCTTTCTTT
abundance: few; d_gene: -; j_gene: TRBJ1-2; v_gene: TRBV4-1; CDR3aa: CASSQAFGTLNYGYTF; CDR3nt: TGCGCCAGCAGCCAAGCTTTCGGGACTCTTAACTATGGCTACACCTTC
abundance: -; d_gene: TRBD1; j_gene: TRBJ2-1; v_gene: TRBV3-1; CDR3aa: CASSPEGQGIHEQFF; CDR3nt: TGTGCCAGCAGCCCCGAGGGACAGGGTATCCATGAGCAGTTCTTC
abundance: -; d_gene: TRBD1; j_gene: TRBJ2-2; v_gene: TRBV25-1; CDR3aa: CASSEGTGGTGELFF; CDR3nt: TGTGCCAGCAGTGAAGGGACAGGGGGCACCGGGGAGCTGTTTTTT
abundance: few; d_gene: TRBD2; j_gene: TRBJ2-7; v_gene: TRBV11-2; CDR3aa: CASSLSGGAPEQYF; CDR3nt: TGTGCCAGCAGCCTTAGCGGGGGGGCTCCGGAGCAGTACTTC
abundance: -; d_gene: -; j_gene: TRBJ1-2; v_gene: TRBV24-1; CDR3aa: CATSDFQGSGYTF; CDR3nt: TGTGCCACCAGTGATTTCCAGGGAAGTGGCTACACCTTC
abundance: -; d_gene: TRBD1; j_gene: TRBJ2-1; v_gene: TRBV9; CDR3aa: CASSFSGTGGYNEQFF; CDR3nt: TGTGCCAGCAGCTTCTCCGGGACAGGGGGCTACAATGAGCAGTTCTTC
abundance: many; d_gene: -; j_gene: TRBJ2-1; v_gene: TRBV14; CDR3aa: CASSQAIYVLPGNEQFF; CDR3nt: TGTGCCAGCAGCCAAGCCATCTACGTTCTGCCTGGCAATGAGCAGTTCTTC
abundance: -; d_gene: -; j_gene: TRBJ2-1; v_gene: TRBV4-1; CDR3aa: CASSQDWRVYNEQFF; CDR3nt: TGCGCCAGCAGCCAAGATTGGCGGGTATACAATGAGCAGTTCTTC
abundance: many; d_gene: -; j_gene: TRBJ1-2; v_gene: TRBV14; CDR3aa: CASSQAPGLDGYTF; CDR3nt: TGTGCCAGCAGCCAAGCGCCGGGGCTCGATGGCTACACCTTC
abundance: -; d_gene: TRBD1; j_gene: TRBJ1-4; v_gene: TRBV28; CDR3aa: CASSLGQVGLELFF; CDR3nt: TGTGCCAGCAGTCTTGGACAGGTTGGGTTGGAACTGTTTTTT
abundance: -; d_gene: -; j_gene: TRBJ1-1; v_gene: TRBV6-5; CDR3aa: CASTSRWPENTEAFF; CDR3nt: TGTGCCAGCACCTCCAGGTGGCCGGAGAACACTGAAGCTTTCTTT
abundance: -; d_gene: TRBD2; j_gene: TRBJ2-7; v_gene: TRBV13; CDR3aa: CASSGASGPPYEQYF; CDR3nt: TGTGCCAGCAGCGGAGCTAGCGGACCTCCCTACGAGCAGTACTTC
abundance: -; d_gene: -; j_gene: TRBJ1-2; v_gene: TRBV15; CDR3aa: CATSRDLQPYGYTF; CDR3nt: TGTGCCACCAGCAGAGATCTACAGCCCTATGGCTACACCTTC
abundance: once; d_gene: -; j_gene: TRBJ1-5; v_gene: TRBV2; CDR3aa: CASLGSPLGSNQPQHF; CDR3nt: TGTGCCAGCCTGGGCAGCCCTTTAGGGAGCAATCAGCCCCAGCATTTT
abundance: few; d_gene: -; j_gene: TRBJ2-7; v_gene: TRBV6-9; CDR3aa: CASSYGGTAYEQYF; CDR3nt: TGTGCCAGCAGTTACGGGGGGACAGCTTACGAGCAGTACTTC
abundance: few; d_gene: -; j_gene: TRBJ2-5; v_gene: TRBV27; CDR3aa: CASSLHREREETQYF; CDR3nt: TGTGCCAGCAGTTTACATCGGGAGAGGGAGGAGACCCAGTACTTC
abundance: -; d_gene: TRBD1; j_gene: TRBJ2-7; v_gene: TRBV5-1; CDR3aa: CASILTGTGIFYEQYF; CDR3nt: TGCGCCAGCATCCTCACCGGGACAGGGATTTTCTACGAGCAGTACTTC
abundance: many; d_gene: -; j_gene: TRBJ2-5; v_gene: TRBV28; CDR3aa: CASRDTGYQETQYF; CDR3nt: TGTGCCAGCAGGGATACAGGGTATCAGGAGACCCAGTACTTC
abundance: few; d_gene: -; j_gene: TRBJ2-1; v_gene: TRBV6-5; CDR3aa: CASSYPPRGQQSSYNEQFF; CDR3nt: TGTGCCAGCAGTTACCCTCCCCGCGGACAGCAGAGCTCCTACAATGAGCAGTTCTTC
abundance: once; d_gene: -; j_gene: TRBJ2-7; v_gene: TRBV7-2; CDR3aa: CASSLYRVELWGYEQYF; CDR3nt: TGTGCCAGCAGCTTATACAGAGTCGAGCTGTGGGGCTACGAGCAGTACTTC
abundance: -; d_gene: TRBD1; j_gene: TRBJ2-7; v_gene: TRBV6-1; CDR3aa: CASRVRDSYEQYF; CDR3nt: TGTGCCAGCAGGGTCCGGGACAGCTACGAGCAGTACTTC
abundance: many; d_gene: TRBD1; j_gene: TRBJ2-7; v_gene: TRBV27; CDR3aa: CASSHRGTYEQYF; CDR3nt: TGTGCCAGCAGCCACAGGGGAACCTACGAGCAGTACTTC
abundance: -; d_gene: -; j_gene: TRBJ2-7; v_gene: TRBV24-1; CDR3aa: CATSEGLGPYEQYF; CDR3nt: TGTGCCACCAGTGAAGGGTTAGGTCCCTACGAGCAGTACTTC
abundance: -; d_gene: -; j_gene: TRBJ1-5; v_gene: TRBV28; CDR3aa: CVSSFFDRIGQPQHF; CDR3nt: TGTGTCAGCAGTTTCTTTGACAGGATCGGACAGCCCCAGCATTTT
abundance: -; d_gene: TRBD1; j_gene: TRBJ1-2; v_gene: TRBV7-2; CDR3aa: CASSRRQGGGYTF; CDR3nt: TGTGCCAGCAGCCGAAGACAGGGTGGGGGCTACACCTTC
abundance: -; d_gene: -; j_gene: TRBJ2-1; v_gene: TRBV18; CDR3aa: CASSPPVAHGGEQFF; CDR3nt: TGTGCCAGCTCACCACCGGTGGCGCATGGGGGCGAGCAGTTCTTC
abundance: -; d_gene: -; j_gene: TRBJ1-1; v_gene: TRBV7-9; CDR3aa: CASSLVSGVNTEAFF; CDR3nt: TGTGCCAGCAGCTTAGTTTCCGGGGTGAACACTGAAGCTTTCTTT
abundance: -; d_gene: -; j_gene: TRBJ1-2; v_gene: TRBV12-3/TRBV12-4; CDR3aa: CASSVNRATGGYTF; CDR3nt: TGTGCCAGCAGCGTAAACAGGGCTACTGGAGGCTACACCTTC
abundance: few; d_gene: -; j_gene: TRBJ2-3; v_gene: TRBV5-1; CDR3aa: CASRTQRQPADTQYF; CDR3nt: TGCGCCAGCAGAACGCAGCGGCAACCGGCAGATACGCAGTATTTT
abundance: -; d_gene: TRBD2; j_gene: TRBJ2-1; v_gene: TRBV28; CDR3aa: CASSLTTSGRLSEQFF; CDR3nt: TGTGCCAGCAGTTTAACGACTAGCGGGAGGCTCAGTGAGCAGTTCTTC
abundance: few; d_gene: -; j_gene: TRBJ1-2; v_gene: TRBV20-1; CDR3aa: CSARDLTGSGYTF; CDR3nt: TGCAGTGCTAGAGATCTAACAGGGTCTGGCTACACCTTC
abundance: few; d_gene: TRBD1; j_gene: TRBJ1-2; v_gene: TRBV20-1; CDR3aa: CSARVRQGSPYRYTF; CDR3nt: TGCAGTGCTAGGGTTCGACAGGGATCCCCTTATCGCTACACCTTC
abundance: -; d_gene: -; j_gene: TRBJ2-2; v_gene: TRBV5-1; CDR3aa: CASSWDETGELFF; CDR3nt: TGCGCCAGCAGCTGGGACGAAACCGGGGAGCTGTTTTTT
abundance: few; d_gene: -; j_gene: TRBJ2-3; v_gene: TRBV3-1; CDR3aa: CASSLKADGVAQYF; CDR3nt: TGTGCCAGCAGCCTAAAAGCGGACGGGGTGGCGCAGTATTTT
abundance: few; d_gene: TRBD2; j_gene: TRBJ2-7; v_gene: TRBV20-1; CDR3aa: CSARDFTSGAYEQYF; CDR3nt: TGCAGTGCTAGAGATTTTACTAGCGGGGCTTACGAGCAGTACTTC
abundance: -; d_gene: TRBD1; j_gene: TRBJ1-4; v_gene: TRBV6-7; CDR3aa: CASSGQGWGEKLFF; CDR3nt: TGTGCCAGCAGCGGACAGGGCTGGGGTGAAAAACTGTTTTTT
abundance: -; d_gene: -; j_gene: TRBJ2-1; v_gene: TRBV6-6; CDR3aa: CASGYIGGAHNEQFF; CDR3nt: TGTGCCAGCGGTTACATTGGGGGGGCCCACAATGAGCAGTTCTTC
abundance: -; d_gene: -; j_gene: TRBJ2-3; v_gene: TRBV12-5; CDR3aa: CASGFLNTQYF; CDR3nt: TGTGCTAGTGGCTTCCTCAATACGCAGTATTTT
abundance: -; d_gene: TRBD1; j_gene: TRBJ1-4; v_gene: TRBV11-2; CDR3aa: CASSVGDRQGKLFF; CDR3nt: TGTGCCAGCAGCGTAGGGGACAGGCAAGGAAAACTGTTTTTT
abundance: few; d_gene: TRBD2; j_gene: TRBJ2-3; v_gene: TRBV20-1; CDR3aa: CSAPPLRGARTDTQYF; CDR3nt: TGCAGTGCCCCCCCTTTGCGGGGGGCCCGCACAGATACGCAGTATTTT
abundance: -; d_gene: -; j_gene: TRBJ2-1; v_gene: TRBV28; CDR3aa: CASSLYNYNEQFF; CDR3nt: TGTGCCAGCAGTTTATACAACTACAATGAGCAGTTCTTC
abundance: -; d_gene: TRBD2; j_gene: TRBJ2-2; v_gene: TRBV7-2; CDR3aa: CASSLVGGRYAGELFF; CDR3nt: TGTGCCAGCAGCTTAGTTGGCGGGAGGTACGCCGGGGAGCTGTTTTTT
abundance: -; d_gene: TRBD1; j_gene: TRBJ1-6; v_gene: TRBV11-2; CDR3aa: CASSLFTGGNYNSPLHF; CDR3nt: TGTGCCAGCAGCTTATTTACAGGGGGCAACTATAATTCACCCCTCCACTTT
abundance: once; d_gene: -; j_gene: TRBJ1-2; v_gene: TRBV12-3/TRBV12-4; CDR3aa: CASSLKRATNYGYTF; CDR3nt: TGTGCCAGCAGTTTAAAGCGAGCGACTAACTATGGCTACACCTTC
abundance: few; d_gene: -; j_gene: TRBJ1-6; v_gene: TRBV20-1; CDR3aa: CSARAIRGRNSPLHF; CDR3nt: TGCAGTGCTAGAGCTATAAGGGGTCGGAATTCACCCCTCCACTTT
abundance: -; d_gene: -; j_gene: TRBJ2-7; v_gene: TRBV15; CDR3aa: CATSRDLGSSGEQYF; CDR3nt: TGTGCCACCAGCAGAGATCTCGGGAGTAGTGGTGAGCAGTACTTC
abundance: -; d_gene: -; j_gene: TRBJ2-7; v_gene: TRBV20-1; CDR3aa: CSASLVGGYEQYF; CDR3nt: TGCAGTGCATCCCTCGTAGGCGGGTACGAGCAGTACTTC
abundance: few; d_gene: -; j_gene: TRBJ2-1; v_gene: TRBV12-5; CDR3aa: CASGSLVPPGTSYNEQFF; CDR3nt: TGTGCTAGTGGTTCCCTTGTACCCCCGGGGACCTCCTACAATGAGCAGTTCTTC
abundance: few; d_gene: TRBD2; j_gene: TRBJ2-3; v_gene: TRBV7-8; CDR3aa: CASSLTSGTSVPTDTQYF; CDR3nt: TGTGCCAGCAGCTTAACCTCCGGGACTAGCGTACCCACAGATACGCAGTATTTT
abundance: -; d_gene: TRBD1; j_gene: TRBJ1-5; v_gene: TRBV20-1; CDR3aa: CSARARTGYQPQHF; CDR3nt: TGCAGTGCTAGAGCCCGGACAGGCTATCAGCCCCAGCATTTT
abundance: -; d_gene: -; j_gene: TRBJ1-3; v_gene: TRBV3-1; CDR3aa: CASGKGPSSGNTIYF; CDR3nt: TGTGCCAGCGGAAAGGGACCGTCCTCTGGAAACACCATATATTTT